Below, 15 T cell receptor beta chains from the same sample are listed, as sequenced in a study of blood T cell repertoires in COVID-19. The data were produced by immunoSEQ multiplex PCR, yet TCRdb's version contains in-frame clones alone and is incomplete. The repertoire holds fewer than 60,000 clones, with over 75% as singletons. Sequencing was done on a sample of peripheral blood. All receptors come from a woman of 80 years or more with COVID-19, enrolled during active disease.

The chain carries TRBV6-6 and TRBJ1-2; 7 bases are a match to TRBD1. CDR1 is MNHNY, CDR2 SVGAGI, per germline (reference sequence). V lost 10 bases and J lost 4; bases outside the gene matches: 9. The CDR3 is 13 amino acids. CDR3 DNA: TGTGCCACCGGTCGACAGGGAACCTATGGCTACACCTTC. Protein: CATGRQGTYGYTF.

In this sample, this clone turned up a few times. The chain has TRBV30 and TRBJ1-6, with no clear D. CDR3 length equals 14 residues. The ends were cut back, 4 bases at V and 0 bases at J, with 7 bases in the middle. Per the germline V gene, CDR1 is GTSNPN and CDR2 is SVGIG (reference sequence). This chain's CDR3 is CAWTESSYNSPLHF. CDR3 sequence (DNA): TGTGCCTGGACGGAGAGCTCCTATAATTCACCCCTCCACTTT.

The rearrangement links TRBV3-1 (or the pseudogene TRBV3-2) to TRBJ1-3, with TRBD1 identical over 12 bases. Germline CDR1 LGHDT, CDR2 YNNKEL (reference sequence). The length of the CDR3 is 16 residues. J gave up 8 bases and V 4 bases, and 9 bases lay outside the gene matches. The DNA of the CDR3 is TGTGCCAGCAGCCCTCTTGGGGACAGGGGGCGACACACCATATATTTT. Its translation is CASSPLGDRGRHTIYF.

The chain combines TRBV5-1 with TRBJ1-4, with 7 bases aligning to TRBD1. Germline lookup yields CDR1 SGHRS and CDR2 YFSETQ. The CDR3 covers 17 residues. With V trimmed by 5 bases and J by 0 bases, 10 bases remained unmatched. CDR3 coding DNA: TGCGCCAGCAGGAATCGACAGGGTCCTGCAACTAATGAAAAACTGTTTTTT. Its translation is CASRNRQGPATNEKLFF.

J is TRBJ2-7 and V is TRBV7-9, with 7 nucleotides matching TRBD1. The germline gives CDR1 SEHNR, CDR2 FQNEAQ (reference sequence). The CDR3 runs 17 residues. V shed 5 bases and J 0 bases; nucleotides not matched to a gene: 13. The CDR3 protein is CASSAGTVGRSSYEQYF. The CDR3 nucleotides are TGTGCCAGCAGCGCCGGGACAGTTGGACGATCCTCCTACGAGCAGTACTTC. Combining the CDR3 with reference TRBV7-9 and TRBJ2-7 gives the whole variable domain DTGVSQNPRHKITKRGQNVTFRCDPISEHNRLYWYRQTLGQGPEFLTYFQNEAQLEKSRLLSDRFSAERPKGSFSTLEIQRTEQGDSAMYLCASSAGTVGRSSYEQYFGPGTRLTVT.

J is TRBJ2-2 and V is TRBV18; 11 nucleotides agree with TRBD2. Trimming removed 2 bases from V and 0 bases from J; junction bases left unmatched: 11. Per the germline V gene, CDR1 is KGHSH and CDR2 is LQKENI. The CDR3 totals 20 residues. This CDR3 reads CASSPRTSGGRSANTGELFF. As DNA, the CDR3 is TGTGCCAGCTCACCAAGAACTAGCGGGGGCCGAAGCGCGAACACCGGGGAGCTGTTTTTT.

The chain uses TRBV2 and TRBJ1-5, with D perhaps TRBD1 (6 bases). CDR3 length: 15 residues. The germline CDR1 and CDR2 sequences are SNHLY and FYNNEI. The germline V and J ends were trimmed by 6 bases and 1 base, with 13 bases remaining between them. The CDR3: CASRFGGQSNQPQHF. For the CDR3, the DNA is TGTGCCAGCAGGTTCGGGGGGCAAAGCAATCAGCCCCAGCATTTT.

Here the CDR3 reads CASSLVQMWETQYF. The CDR3 DNA sequence: TGCGCCAGCAGCTTGGTACAAATGTGGGAGACCCAGTACTTC. The V and J genes are TRBV5-1 and TRBJ2-5; D is uncertain. CDR3 size: 14 residues. The V end lost 0 bases, the J end lost 5 bases, and 11 bases lay between the germline ends. Germline CDR1 SGHRS, CDR2 YFSETQ.

The chain recombines TRBV18 with TRBJ2-5, with D possibly TRBD2 on 6 matching bases. The CDR3 extends over 13 amino acids. V was clipped by 3 bases and J by 2 bases, with 7 bases between them. The V gene's germline CDR1 is KGHSH and CDR2 LQKENI. The CDR3 reads CASSPAGQETQYF. DNA of the CDR3: TGTGCCAGCTCACCCGCGGGACAAGAGACCCAGTACTTC.

This clone was seen only a few times. The V and J genes are TRBV19 and TRBJ1-4; 9 bases line up with TRBD1. CDR3 length: 15 amino acids. Germline V gene sequence: CDR1 LNHDA, CDR2 SQIVND (reference sequence). V shed 1 base and J 6 bases; nucleotides not matched to a gene: 3. The CDR3 nucleotides are TGTGCCAGTAGTATAGTGCGACAGGGGGATGAAAAACTGTTTTTT. It specifies CASSIVRQGDEKLFF.

The gene calls are TRBV29-1 and TRBJ2-2; D is uncertain. Germline V CDR1 and CDR2: SQVTM, ANQGSEA. This CDR3 is 13 amino acids long. Trimming left V 5 bases short and J 4 bases short, with 11 bases between. CDR3 bases: TGCAGCGTTTCACTCGGTCCCACCGGGGAGCTGTTTTTT. Translating it yields CSVSLGPTGELFF.

The genes are TRBV21-1 and TRBJ2-7; the table's D call, TRBD2, has no DNA check behind it. TRBV21-1 is classified as a pseudogene. The CDR3 loop spans 15 amino acids. CDR3 in DNA: TGTGCCAGCAGCAAAGTGTCGGAGGGCAATTACGAGCAGTACTTC. This codes for CASSKVSEGNYEQYF.

V and J are TRBV14 and TRBJ1-2, with 7 bases aligning to TRBD1. V was clipped by 3 bases and J by 2 bases; unmatched bases: 6. This CDR3 has 15 residues. Germline V gives CDR1 SGHDN, CDR2 FVKESK. The CDR3 protein is CASSHRQGLNYGYTF. The CDR3 DNA sequence: TGTGCCAGCAGCCACCGACAGGGTTTAAACTATGGCTACACCTTC.

The gene calls are TRBV6-5 and TRBJ2-3; 8 nucleotides agree with TRBD2. From germline, CDR1 is MNHEY and CDR2 SVGAGI. The CDR3 spans 15 residues. V shed 7 bases, J shed 4 bases, and the junction held 10 bases outside the gene matches. The CDR3 nucleotides read TGTGCCAGCACCTCGGGGGGGGCCGGGGCAGATACGCAGTATTTT. Protein sequence: CASTSGGAGADTQYF.

V and J are TRBV11-2 and TRBJ2-2; weak D call: TRBD1 (7 bases). The V end was cut by 3 bases, the J end by 6 bases, with 14 bases between. Germline assignment: CDR1 SGHAT and CDR2 FQNNGV. This CDR3 spans 15 amino acids. CDR3 bases: TGTGCCAGCAGCTTCAGGGGGGCGCTTGCCGGGGAGCTGTTTTTT. Protein sequence: CASSFRGALAGELFF. Complete variable domain (other parts from reference TRBV11-2 and TRBJ2-2): EAGVAQSPRYKIIEKRQSVAFWCNPISGHATLYWYQQILGQGPKLLIQFQNNGVVDDSQLPKDRFSAERLKGVDSTLKIQPAKLEDSAVYLCASSFRGALAGELFFGEGSRLTVL.